The 10 T cell receptor beta chains given below trace back to one sample, sequenced in a study of shared clonotypes between healthy human individuals. Naive CD8 cells were CD45RO-negative, positively selected for CCR7, excluding terminally differentiated effector memory CD45RA+ cells. The protocol was immunoSEQ multiplex PCR, while the TCRdb copy is restricted to in-frame clones and leaves out a portion. The sample comprises 550,000 to 750,000 clones, about 90% of which are singletons, and about 24% rests with the top ten. Sequencing was performed on naive CD8+ T cells sorted from blood. Receptors originate from a man in his thirties or forties in good health.

This chain links TRBV27 with TRBJ2-7; 13 positions agree with TRBD2. The CDR3 sequence is 13 residues long. Germline CDR1 MNHEY, CDR2 SMNVEV (reference sequence). V gave up 6 bases and J gave up 7 bases; unmatched junction bases: 3. CDR3 nucleotides: TGTGCCAGCAGACTAGCGGGAGGGCGTGAGCAGTACTTC. It encodes CASRLAGGREQYF.

The J gene is TRBJ1-2, the V gene TRBV9; 9 bases fit TRBD1. The length of the CDR3 is 15 residues. V was pared by 2 bases and J by 7 bases, with 9 bases of the junction left unmatched. Germline loops: CDR1 SGDLS, CDR2 YYNGEE. The CDR3 protein is CASSVTTGTGFGYTF. CDR3 DNA: TGTGCCAGCAGCGTGACTACCGGGACAGGGTTTGGCTACACCTTC.

This clone showed up just a few times. The same CDR3 also results from other DNA sequences found in this sample. The chain recombines TRBV28 with TRBJ2-7; D uncertain. V gave up 5 bases and J gave up 3 bases, with 5 bases separating them. The CDR3 covers 11 residues. The V gene's germline CDR1 is MDHEN and CDR2 SYDVKM. The CDR3 is CASSTLYEQYF. The CDR3 DNA reads as TGTGCCAGCAGTACCCTCTACGAGCAGTACTTC. Looking up the rest from reference TRBV28 and TRBJ2-7 gives the full variable domain: DVKVTQSSRYLVKRTGEKVFLECVQDMDHENMFWYRQDPGLGLRLIYFSYDVKMKEKGDIPEGYSVSREKKERFSLILESASTNQTSMYLCASSTLYEQYFGPGTRLTVT.

The chain uses TRBV7-3 and TRBJ2-2; a possible D gene is TRBD2 (6 bases). CDR1 and CDR2 from the germline V gene are SGHTA and FQGTGA. The CDR3 sequence is 13 residues long. V was shortened by 3 bases and J by 7 bases, with 9 bases between the two germline ends. The CDR3 region has the DNA TGTGCCAGCAGCTTCGGGGGTATCGGGGAGCTGTTTTTT. Protein product: CASSFGGIGELFF.

The J gene is TRBJ2-2, the V gene TRBV4-1; TRBD1 or TRBD2 may be the D gene (5 bases each). CDR1 and CDR2 from the germline V gene are MGHRA and YSYEKL. This CDR3 spans 21 amino acids. V shed 0 bases and J shed 0 bases, with 23 bases lying between them. CDR3 protein: CASSQDRLLREGTANTGELFF. DNA of the CDR3: TGCGCCAGCAGCCAAGATCGGCTCTTGAGGGAAGGGACCGCGAACACCGGGGAGCTGTTTTTT.

The sample holds a few counts of this clone. The chain employs TRBV7-9 and TRBJ1-4; 7 bases fit TRBD1. Germline values: CDR1 SEHNR, CDR2 FQNEAQ (reference sequence). The CDR3 totals 14 residues. Trimming cost V 6 bases and J 5 bases; bases outside gene matches: 6. The CDR3 region has the DNA TGTGCCAGCAGACCGGACAGGATCAATGAAAAACTGTTTTTT. This codes for CASRPDRINEKLFF. The full variable domain, with the rest looked up from reference TRBV7-9 and TRBJ1-4, is DTGVSQNPRHKITKRGQNVTFRCDPISEHNRLYWYRQTLGQGPEFLTYFQNEAQLEKSRLLSDRFSAERPKGSFSTLEIQRTEQGDSAMYLCASRPDRINEKLFFGSGTQLSVL.

The chain combines TRBV11-2 with TRBJ2-2; unclear D gene. Germline CDR1 is SGHAT and CDR2 is FQNNGV. The CDR3 contains 15 residues. Trimming removed 1 base from V and 5 bases from J, with 11 bases in between. The CDR3, as DNA: TGTGCCAGCAGCTTAGTGCTGGGTACGACCGGGGAGCTGTTTTTT. Its protein is CASSLVLGTTGELFF.

The chain employs TRBV27 and TRBJ1-4; D uncertain. Germline assignment: CDR1 MNHEY and CDR2 SMNVEV (reference sequence). The CDR3 has 15 amino acids. The V end lost 6 bases, the J end lost 6 bases, and 17 bases lay between the germline ends. The CDR3 region is CASSRSPPRYEKLFF. The CDR3 DNA sequence: TGTGCCAGCAGCCGATCCCCACCCCGTTATGAAAAACTGTTTTTT.

The genes are TRBV27 and TRBJ2-7; D tentatively reads TRBD1 or TRBD2 (6 bases each). From germline, CDR1 is MNHEY and CDR2 SMNVEV (reference sequence). CDR3 length: 15 amino acids. Deletions cut 3 bases from V and 1 base from J, with 13 bases between. CDR3 amino acids: CASSLGGDSSYEQYF. The DNA of the CDR3 is TGTGCCAGCAGTTTGGGGGGCGACAGTTCCTACGAGCAGTACTTC.

The chain recombines TRBV11-2 with TRBJ1-1; D might be TRBD1 (5 bases). V lost 5 bases and J lost 1, with 14 bases in between. There are 15 residues in the CDR3. The germline gives CDR1 SGHAT, CDR2 FQNNGV. The CDR3 loop reads CASSNLEGWNTEAFF. The CDR3 nucleotides are TGTGCCAGCAGCAACCTGGAGGGGTGGAACACTGAAGCTTTCTTT.